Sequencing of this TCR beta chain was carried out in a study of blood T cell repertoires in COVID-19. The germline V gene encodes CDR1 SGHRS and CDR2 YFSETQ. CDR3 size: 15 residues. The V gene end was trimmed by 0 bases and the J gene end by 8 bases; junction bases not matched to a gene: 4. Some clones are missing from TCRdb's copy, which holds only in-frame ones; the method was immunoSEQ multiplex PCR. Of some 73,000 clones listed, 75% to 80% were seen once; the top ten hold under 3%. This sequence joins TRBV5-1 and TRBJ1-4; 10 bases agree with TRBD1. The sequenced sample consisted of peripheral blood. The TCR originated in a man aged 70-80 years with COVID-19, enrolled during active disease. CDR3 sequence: CASSLAGTGEEKLFF. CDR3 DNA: TGCGCCAGCAGCTTGGCCGGGACAGGGGAGGAAAAACTGTTTTTT.